This T cell receptor (beta chain) was recovered during a study of T cells after yellow fever vaccination. Study-level information: The authors prepared low-cell-number fractions using SMART-Seq v4 Ultra Low Input.

The CDR3 sequence is 14 residues long. V lost 4 bases, J lost 4 bases, and 14 bases lay in between. In germline, CDR1 is SGHNT, CDR2 YYREEE (reference sequence). This clonotype has a handful of counts. As yet, its antigen is unknown. Whole-study findings and limits: Detected again after the booster were most primary-vaccination clones, at nearly 97% CD4 and 88% CD8.

Synthesis of TCR cDNA relied on 5'RACE template switching, which attached a universal primer site and UMIs. Each CDR3 protein is one row after TCRdb ran MiXCR on the 5' RACE reads. The table has some 120,000 distinct CDR3 sequences, 12% to 15% seen once. Sample: CD8+ T cells sorted from PBMCs, taken 5 days after the yellow fever booster vaccination. The clonotype comes from a man aged 18 to 29 who received the YFV17D yellow fever vaccine. The J gene is TRBJ1-2, the V gene TRBV5-4; D gene ambiguous. The CDR3 coding sequence is TGTGCCAGCAGCACGGAAGGGATCGTCTATGGCTACACCTTC. It translates to CASSTEGIVYGYTF.